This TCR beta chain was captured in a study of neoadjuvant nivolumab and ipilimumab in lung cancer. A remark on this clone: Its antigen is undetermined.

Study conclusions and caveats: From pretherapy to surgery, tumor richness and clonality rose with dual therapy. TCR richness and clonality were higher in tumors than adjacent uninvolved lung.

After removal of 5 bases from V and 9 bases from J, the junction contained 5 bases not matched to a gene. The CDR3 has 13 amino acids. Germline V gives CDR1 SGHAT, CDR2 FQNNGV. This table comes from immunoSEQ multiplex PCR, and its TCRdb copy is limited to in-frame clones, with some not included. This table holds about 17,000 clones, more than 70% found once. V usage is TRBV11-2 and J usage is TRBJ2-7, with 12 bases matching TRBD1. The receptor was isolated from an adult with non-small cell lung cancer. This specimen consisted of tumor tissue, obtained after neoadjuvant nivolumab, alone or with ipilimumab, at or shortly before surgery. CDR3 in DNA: TGTGCCAGCAGCCCGGGGACAGGGGGCCGGCAGTACTTC. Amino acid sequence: CASSPGTGGRQYF.